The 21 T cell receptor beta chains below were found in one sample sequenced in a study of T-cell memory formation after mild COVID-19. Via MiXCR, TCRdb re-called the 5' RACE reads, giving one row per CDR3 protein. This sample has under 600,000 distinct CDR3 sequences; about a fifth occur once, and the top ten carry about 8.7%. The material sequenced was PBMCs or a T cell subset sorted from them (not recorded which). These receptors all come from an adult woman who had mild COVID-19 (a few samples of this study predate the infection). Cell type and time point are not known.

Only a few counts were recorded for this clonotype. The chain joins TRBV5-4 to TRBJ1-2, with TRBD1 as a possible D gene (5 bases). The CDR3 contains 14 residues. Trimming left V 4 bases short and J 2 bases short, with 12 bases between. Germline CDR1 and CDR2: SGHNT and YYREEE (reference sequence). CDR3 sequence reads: CASSQTTENYGYTF. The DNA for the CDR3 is TGTGCCAGCAGCCAAACGACAGAGAACTATGGCTACACCTTC. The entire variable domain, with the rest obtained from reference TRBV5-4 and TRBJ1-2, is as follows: ETGVTQSPTHLIKTRGQQVTLRCSSQSGHNTVSWYQQALGQGPQFIFQYYREEENGRGNFPPRFSGLQFPNYSSELNVNALELDDSALYLCASSQTTENYGYTFGSGTRLTVV.

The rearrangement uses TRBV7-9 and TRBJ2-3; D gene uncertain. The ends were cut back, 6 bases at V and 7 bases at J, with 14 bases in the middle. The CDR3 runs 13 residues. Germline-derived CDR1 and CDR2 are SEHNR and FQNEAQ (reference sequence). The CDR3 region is CASRSDVGYTQYF. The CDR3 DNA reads TGTGCCAGCAGAAGTGATGTCGGGTATACGCAGTATTTT.

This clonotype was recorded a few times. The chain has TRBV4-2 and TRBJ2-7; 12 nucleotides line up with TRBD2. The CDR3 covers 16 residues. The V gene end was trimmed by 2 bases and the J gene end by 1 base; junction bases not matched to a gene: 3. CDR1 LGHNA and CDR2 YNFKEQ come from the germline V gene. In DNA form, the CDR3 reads TGTGCCAGCAGCCAAAGACTAGCGGGAGTTTCCTACGAGCAGTACTTC. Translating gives CASSQRLAGVSYEQYF.

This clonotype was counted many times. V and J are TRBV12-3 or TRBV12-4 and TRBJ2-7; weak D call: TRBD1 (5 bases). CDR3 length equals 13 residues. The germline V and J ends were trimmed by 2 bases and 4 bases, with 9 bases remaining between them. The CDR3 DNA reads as TGTGCCAGCAGTTTACGACAGTTTTACGAGCAGTACTTC. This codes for CASSLRQFYEQYF.

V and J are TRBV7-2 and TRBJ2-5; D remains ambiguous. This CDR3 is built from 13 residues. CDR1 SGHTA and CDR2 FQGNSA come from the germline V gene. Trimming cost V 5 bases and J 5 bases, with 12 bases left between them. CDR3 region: CASSNFYSETQYF. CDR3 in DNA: TGTGCCAGCAGCAACTTTTATTCGGAGACCCAGTACTTC. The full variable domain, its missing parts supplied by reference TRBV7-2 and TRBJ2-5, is GAGVSQSPSNKVTEKGKDVELRCDPISGHTALYWYRQSLGQGLEFLIYFQGNSAPDKSGLPSDRFSAERTGGSVSTLTIQRTQQEDSAVYLCASSNFYSETQYFGPGTRLLVL.

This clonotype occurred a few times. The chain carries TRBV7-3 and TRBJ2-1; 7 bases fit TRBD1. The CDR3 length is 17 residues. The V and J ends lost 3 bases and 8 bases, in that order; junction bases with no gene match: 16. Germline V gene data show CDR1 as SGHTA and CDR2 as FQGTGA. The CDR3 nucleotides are TGTGCCAGCAGCTTCACCGCGACAGGGCGCGCTATGGATGAGCAGTTCTTC. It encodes CASSFTATGRAMDEQFF.

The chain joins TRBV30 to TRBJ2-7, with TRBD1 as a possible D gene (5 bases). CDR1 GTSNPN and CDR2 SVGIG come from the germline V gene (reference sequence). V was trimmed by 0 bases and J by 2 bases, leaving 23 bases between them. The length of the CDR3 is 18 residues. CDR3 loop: CAWSVPHMTDITAYEQYF. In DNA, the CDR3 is TGTGCCTGGAGTGTACCCCATATGACAGACATTACAGCCTACGAGCAGTACTTC.

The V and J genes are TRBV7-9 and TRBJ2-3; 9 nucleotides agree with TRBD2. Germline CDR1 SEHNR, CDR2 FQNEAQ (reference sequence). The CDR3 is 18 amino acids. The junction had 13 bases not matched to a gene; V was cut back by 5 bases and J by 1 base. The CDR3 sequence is CASSRLGSGRGRTDTQYF. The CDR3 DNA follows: TGTGCCAGCAGCCGTCTGGGTAGCGGGAGAGGCCGCACAGATACGCAGTATTTT.

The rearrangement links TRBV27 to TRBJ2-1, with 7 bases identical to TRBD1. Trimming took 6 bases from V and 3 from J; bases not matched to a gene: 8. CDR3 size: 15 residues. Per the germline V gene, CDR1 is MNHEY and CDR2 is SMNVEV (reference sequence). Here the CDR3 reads CASSHDRVSYNEQFF. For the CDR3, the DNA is TGTGCCAGCAGCCACGACAGGGTAAGCTACAATGAGCAGTTCTTC.

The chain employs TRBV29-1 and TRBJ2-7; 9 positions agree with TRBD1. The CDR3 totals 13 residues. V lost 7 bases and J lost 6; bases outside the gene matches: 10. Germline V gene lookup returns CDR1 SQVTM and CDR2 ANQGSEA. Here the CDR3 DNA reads TGCAGCGCCGAAGGGGACAGGGTTGGCGAGCAGTACTTC. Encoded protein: CSAEGDRVGEQYF.

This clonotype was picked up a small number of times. The CDR3: CASSQDFKYGGGTEAFF. The CDR3 DNA sequence: TGTGCCAGCAGCCAAGATTTTAAGTACGGGGGGGGCACTGAAGCTTTCTTT. The V call is TRBV3-1, the J call TRBJ1-1, with D perhaps matching TRBD1 (5 bases). In germline, CDR1 is LGHDT, CDR2 YNNKEL (reference sequence). Trimming took 0 bases from V and 4 from J, leaving 18 bases between them. The CDR3 extends over 17 amino acids.

CDR3 sequence reads: CASSFGTGSLSDEQYF. The CDR3, as DNA: TGTGCCAGCAGCTTCGGGACAGGGAGTTTGAGCGACGAGCAGTACTTC. The chain combines TRBV7-9 with TRBJ2-7; 9 bases are a match to TRBD1. The CDR3 covers 16 residues. Trimming cost V 3 bases and J 5 bases; bases outside gene matches: 11. The germline CDR1 and CDR2 sequences are SEHNR and FQNEAQ (reference sequence).

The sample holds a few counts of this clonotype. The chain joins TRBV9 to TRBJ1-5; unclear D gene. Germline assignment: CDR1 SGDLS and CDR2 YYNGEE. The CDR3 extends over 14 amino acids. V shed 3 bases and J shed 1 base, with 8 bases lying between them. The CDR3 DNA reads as TGTGCCAGCAGCGGCCATGGGAGCAATCAGCCCCAGCATTTT. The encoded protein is CASSGHGSNQPQHF.

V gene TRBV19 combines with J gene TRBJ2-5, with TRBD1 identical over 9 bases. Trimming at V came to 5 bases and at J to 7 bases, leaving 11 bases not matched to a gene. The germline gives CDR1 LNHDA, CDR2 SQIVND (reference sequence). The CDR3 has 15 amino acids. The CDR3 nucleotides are TGTGCCAGTAGTTCGACACAGGGGGCCCGGGGGACCCAGTACTTC. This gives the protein CASSSTQGARGTQYF.

For the CDR3, the DNA is TGTGCCAGCAGTTTGGGCGGTTTCGGGGACGAGCAGTACTTC. Its translation: CASSLGGFGDEQYF. The J gene is TRBJ2-7, the V gene TRBV12-3 or TRBV12-4; D is possibly TRBD2 (5 bases). The CDR3 is 14 residues long. Trimming took off 3 bases at V and 5 bases at J, with 14 bases between the two ends.

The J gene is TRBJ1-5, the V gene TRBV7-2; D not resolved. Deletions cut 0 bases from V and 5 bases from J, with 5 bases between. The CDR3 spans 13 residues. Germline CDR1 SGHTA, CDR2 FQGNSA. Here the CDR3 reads CASSLADHQPQHF. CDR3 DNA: TGTGCCAGCAGCTTAGCTGATCATCAGCCCCAGCATTTT. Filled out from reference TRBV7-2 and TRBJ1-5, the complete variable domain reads GAGVSQSPSNKVTEKGKDVELRCDPISGHTALYWYRQSLGQGLEFLIYFQGNSAPDKSGLPSDRFSAERTGGSVSTLTIQRTQQEDSAVYLCASSLADHQPQHFGDGTRLSIL.

The CDR3 protein is CASRLGQKYGYTF. CDR3 DNA sequence: TGTGCCAGCAGACTTGGACAGAAATATGGCTACACCTTC. The V call is TRBV6-5, the J call TRBJ1-2; maybe TRBD1 (6 bases). V was pared by 6 bases and J by 5 bases, with 13 bases between. CDR3 length: 13 amino acids. Germline CDR1 MNHEY, CDR2 SVGAGI.

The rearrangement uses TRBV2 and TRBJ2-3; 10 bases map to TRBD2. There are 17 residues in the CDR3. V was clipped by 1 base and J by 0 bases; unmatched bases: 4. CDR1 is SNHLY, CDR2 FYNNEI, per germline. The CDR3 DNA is TGTGCCAGCAGTGAAGGGGGACTAGCGACTAGCACAGATACGCAGTATTTT. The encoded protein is CASSEGGLATSTDTQYF.

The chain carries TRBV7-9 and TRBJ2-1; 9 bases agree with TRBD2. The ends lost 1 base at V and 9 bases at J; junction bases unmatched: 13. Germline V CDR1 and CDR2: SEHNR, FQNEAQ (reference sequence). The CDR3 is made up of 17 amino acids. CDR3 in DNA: TGTGCCAGCAGCTTAGTATGGGATAGCGGGAGAGATACTGAGCAGTTCTTC. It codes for CASSLVWDSGRDTEQFF.

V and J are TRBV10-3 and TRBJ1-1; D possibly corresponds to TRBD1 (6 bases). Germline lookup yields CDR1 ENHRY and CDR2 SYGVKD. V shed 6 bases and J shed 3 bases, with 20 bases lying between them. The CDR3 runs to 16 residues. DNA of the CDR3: TGTGCCATCAGCGGGGTTGGAGGACAGCGAGACACTGAAGCTTTCTTT. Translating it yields CAISGVGGQRDTEAFF.

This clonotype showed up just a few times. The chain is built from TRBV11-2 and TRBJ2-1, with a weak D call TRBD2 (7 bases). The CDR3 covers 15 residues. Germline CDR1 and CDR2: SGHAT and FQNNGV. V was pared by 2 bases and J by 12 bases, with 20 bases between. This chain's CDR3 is CASSLPSGGTSRQFF. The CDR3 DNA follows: TGTGCCAGCAGCTTACCCTCCGGGGGGACAAGCCGGCAGTTCTTC.